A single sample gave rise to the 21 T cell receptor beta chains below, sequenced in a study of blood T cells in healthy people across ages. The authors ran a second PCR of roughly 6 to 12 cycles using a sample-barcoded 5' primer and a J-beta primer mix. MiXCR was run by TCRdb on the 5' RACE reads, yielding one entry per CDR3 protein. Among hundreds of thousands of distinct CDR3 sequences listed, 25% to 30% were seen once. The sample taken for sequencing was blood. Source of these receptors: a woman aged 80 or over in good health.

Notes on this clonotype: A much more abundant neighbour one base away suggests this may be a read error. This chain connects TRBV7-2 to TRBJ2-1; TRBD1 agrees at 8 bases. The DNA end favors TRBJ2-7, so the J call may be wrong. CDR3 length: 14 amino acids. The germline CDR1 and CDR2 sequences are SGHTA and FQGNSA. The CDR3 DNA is TGTGCCAGCAGTTACAGGGGGGCGTACAATGAGCAGTACTTC. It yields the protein CASSYRGAYNEQYF.

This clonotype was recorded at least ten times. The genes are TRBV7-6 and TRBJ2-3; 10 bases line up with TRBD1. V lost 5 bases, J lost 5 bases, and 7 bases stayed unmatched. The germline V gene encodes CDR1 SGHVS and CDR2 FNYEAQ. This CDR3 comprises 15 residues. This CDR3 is CASSPLDRGQDTQYF. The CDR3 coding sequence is TGTGCCAGCAGCCCCCTCGACAGGGGGCAAGATACGCAGTATTTT.

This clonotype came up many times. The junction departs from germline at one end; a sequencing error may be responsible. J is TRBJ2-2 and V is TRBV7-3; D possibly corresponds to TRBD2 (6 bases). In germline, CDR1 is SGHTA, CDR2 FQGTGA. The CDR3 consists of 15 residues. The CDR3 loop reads CASSLGGRNTGELFF. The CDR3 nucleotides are TGCGCCAGCAGCTTGGGAGGACGAAACACCGGGGAGCTGTTTTTT.

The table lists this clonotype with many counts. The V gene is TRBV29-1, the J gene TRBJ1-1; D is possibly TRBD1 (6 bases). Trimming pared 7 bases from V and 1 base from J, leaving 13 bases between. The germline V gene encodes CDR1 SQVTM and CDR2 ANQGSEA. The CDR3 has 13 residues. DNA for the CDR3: TGCAGCGCCCCTGGGGGCCCGAACACTGAAGCTTTCTTT. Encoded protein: CSAPGGPNTEAFF.

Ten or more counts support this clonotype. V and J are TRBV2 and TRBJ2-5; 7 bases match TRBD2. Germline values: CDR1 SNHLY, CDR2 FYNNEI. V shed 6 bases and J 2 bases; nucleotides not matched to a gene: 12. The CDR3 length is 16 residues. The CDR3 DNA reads TGTGCCAGCAGCGGAATGGTCTGGGGGGGACAAGAGACCCAGTACTTC. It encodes CASSGMVWGGQETQYF.

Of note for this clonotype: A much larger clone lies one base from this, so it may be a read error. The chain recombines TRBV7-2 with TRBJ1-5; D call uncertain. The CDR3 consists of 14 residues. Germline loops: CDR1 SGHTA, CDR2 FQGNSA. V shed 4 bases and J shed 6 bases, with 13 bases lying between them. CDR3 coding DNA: TGTGCCAGCAGCTGGACTAGTTTCAGTCAGCCCCAGCATTTT. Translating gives CASSWTSFSQPQHF.

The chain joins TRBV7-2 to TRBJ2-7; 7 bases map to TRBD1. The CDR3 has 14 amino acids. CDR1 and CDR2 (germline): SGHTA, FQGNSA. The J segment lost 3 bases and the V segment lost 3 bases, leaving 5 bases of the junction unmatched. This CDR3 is CASSFRDSYYEQYF. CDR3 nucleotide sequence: TGTGCCAGCAGCTTCCGGGACAGCTACTACGAGCAGTACTTC.

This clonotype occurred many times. Here the CDR3 DNA reads TGCAGTGCTAGAAGATCGACAGGGGGGTCTGGTCAGCCCCAGCATTTT. The encoded protein is CSARRSTGGSGQPQHF. V usage is TRBV20-1 and J usage is TRBJ1-5, with 9 positions matching TRBD1. This CDR3 is built from 16 residues. Germline V gives CDR1 DFQATT, CDR2 SNEGSKA (reference sequence). V trimming: 2 bases; J trimming: 6 bases; junction bases outside the gene matches: 11.

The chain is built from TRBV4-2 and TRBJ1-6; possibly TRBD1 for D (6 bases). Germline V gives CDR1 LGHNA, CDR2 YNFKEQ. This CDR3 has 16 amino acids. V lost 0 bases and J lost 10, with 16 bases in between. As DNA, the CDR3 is TGTGCCAGCAGCCAAGAGGGGGGGCTCCTAGGATCACCCCTCCACTTT. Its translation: CASSQEGGLLGSPLHF.

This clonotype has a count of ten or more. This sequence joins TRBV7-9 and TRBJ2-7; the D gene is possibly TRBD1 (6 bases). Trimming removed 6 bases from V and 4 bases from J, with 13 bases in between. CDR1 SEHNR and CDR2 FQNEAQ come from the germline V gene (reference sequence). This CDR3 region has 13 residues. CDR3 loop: CASSNEGGYEQYF. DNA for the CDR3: TGTGCCAGCAGTAATGAAGGGGGTTACGAGCAGTACTTC.

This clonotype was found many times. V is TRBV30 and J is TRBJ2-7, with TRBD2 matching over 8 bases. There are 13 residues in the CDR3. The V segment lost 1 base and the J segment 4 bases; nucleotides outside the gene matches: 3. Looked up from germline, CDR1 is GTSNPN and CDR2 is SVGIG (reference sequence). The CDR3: CAWSAGGDYEQYF. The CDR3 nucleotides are TGTGCCTGGAGTGCGGGAGGGGATTACGAGCAGTACTTC.

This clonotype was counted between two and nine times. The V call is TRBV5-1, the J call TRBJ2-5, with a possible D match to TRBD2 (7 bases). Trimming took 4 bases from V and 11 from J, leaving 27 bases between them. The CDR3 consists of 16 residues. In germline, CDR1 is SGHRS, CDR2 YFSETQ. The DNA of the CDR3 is TGCGCCAGCAGCACAACCCCGGGGGGCGCACTGAATGAGCAGTACTTC. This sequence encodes CASSTTPGGALNEQYF.

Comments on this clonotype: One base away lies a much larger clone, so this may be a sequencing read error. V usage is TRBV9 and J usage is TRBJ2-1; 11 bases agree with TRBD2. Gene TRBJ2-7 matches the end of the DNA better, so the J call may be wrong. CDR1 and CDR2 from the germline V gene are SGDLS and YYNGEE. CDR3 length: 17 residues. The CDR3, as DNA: TGTGCCAGCAGCGTAGACCTAGCGGGGGGTCTCTACAATGAGCAGTACTTC. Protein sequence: CASSVDLAGGLYNEQYF.

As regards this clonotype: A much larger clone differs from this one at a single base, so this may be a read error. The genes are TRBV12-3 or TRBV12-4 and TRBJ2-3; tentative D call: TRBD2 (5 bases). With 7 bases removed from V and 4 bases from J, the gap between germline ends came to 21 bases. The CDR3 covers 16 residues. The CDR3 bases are TGTGCCAGCACCTCACTGCTAGCTTTAAGGGCAGATACGCAGTATTTT. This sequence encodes CASTSLLALRADTQYF.

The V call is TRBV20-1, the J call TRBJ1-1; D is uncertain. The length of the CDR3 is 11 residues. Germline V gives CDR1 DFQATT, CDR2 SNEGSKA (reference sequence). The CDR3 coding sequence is TGCAGAAGTGGGAAAAACACTGAAGCTTTCTTT. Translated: CRSGKNTEAFF.

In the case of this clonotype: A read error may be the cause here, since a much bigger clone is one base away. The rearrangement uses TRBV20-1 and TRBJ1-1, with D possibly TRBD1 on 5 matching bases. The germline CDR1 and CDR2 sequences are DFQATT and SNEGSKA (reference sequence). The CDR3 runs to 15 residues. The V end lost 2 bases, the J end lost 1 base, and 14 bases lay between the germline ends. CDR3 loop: CSARKAGSRNTEAFF. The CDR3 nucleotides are TGCAGTGCTAGAAAGGCAGGGAGTCGGAACACTGAAGCTTTCTTT.

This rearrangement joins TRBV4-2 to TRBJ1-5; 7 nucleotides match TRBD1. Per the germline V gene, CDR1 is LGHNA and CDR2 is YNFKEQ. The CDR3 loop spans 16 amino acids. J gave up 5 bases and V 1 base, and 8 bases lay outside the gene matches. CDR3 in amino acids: CASSQGPTGAHQPQHF. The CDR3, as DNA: TGTGCCAGCAGCCAAGGCCCCACAGGGGCTCATCAGCCCCAGCATTTT.

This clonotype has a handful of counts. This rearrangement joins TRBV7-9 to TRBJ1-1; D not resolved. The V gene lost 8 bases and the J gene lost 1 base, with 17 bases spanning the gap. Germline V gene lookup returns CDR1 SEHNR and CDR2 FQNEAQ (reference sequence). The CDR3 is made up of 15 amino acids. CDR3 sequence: CASFSLRSGNTEAFF. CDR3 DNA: TGTGCCAGCTTTAGCTTAAGAAGCGGGAACACTGAAGCTTTCTTT.

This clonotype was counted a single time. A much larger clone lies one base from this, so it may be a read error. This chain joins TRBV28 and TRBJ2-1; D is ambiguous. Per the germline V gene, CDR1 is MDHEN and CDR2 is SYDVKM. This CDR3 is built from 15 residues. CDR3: CVSSPDTSSYNEQFF. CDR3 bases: TGTGTCAGCAGTCCCGACACCAGCTCCTACAATGAGCAGTTCTTC.

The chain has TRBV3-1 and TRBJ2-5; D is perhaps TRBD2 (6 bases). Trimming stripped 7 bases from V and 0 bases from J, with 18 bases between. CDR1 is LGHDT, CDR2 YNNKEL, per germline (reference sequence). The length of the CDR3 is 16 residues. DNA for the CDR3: TGTGCCAGCACCCGTGGAGGAGGGCTATACCAAGAGACCCAGTACTTC. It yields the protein CASTRGGGLYQETQYF.

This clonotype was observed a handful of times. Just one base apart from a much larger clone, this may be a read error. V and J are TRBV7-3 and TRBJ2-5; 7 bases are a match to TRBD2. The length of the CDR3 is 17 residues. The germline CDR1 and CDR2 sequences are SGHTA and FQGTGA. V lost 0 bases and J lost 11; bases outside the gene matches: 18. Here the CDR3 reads CASSLTTTTSAHNEQYF. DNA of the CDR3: TGTGCCAGCAGCTTAACGACTACCACTAGCGCCCACAATGAGCAGTACTTC.